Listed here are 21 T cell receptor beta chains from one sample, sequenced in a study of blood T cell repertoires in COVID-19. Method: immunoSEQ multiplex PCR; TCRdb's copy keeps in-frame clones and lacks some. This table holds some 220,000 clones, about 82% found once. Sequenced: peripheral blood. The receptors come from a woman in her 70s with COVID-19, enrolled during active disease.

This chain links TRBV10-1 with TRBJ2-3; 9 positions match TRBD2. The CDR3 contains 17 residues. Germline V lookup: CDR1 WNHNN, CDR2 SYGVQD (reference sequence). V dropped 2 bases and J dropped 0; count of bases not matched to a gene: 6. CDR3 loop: CASSEDLSGGSTDTQYF. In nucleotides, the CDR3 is TGCGCCAGCAGTGAGGACCTGAGCGGGGGGAGCACAGATACGCAGTATTTT.

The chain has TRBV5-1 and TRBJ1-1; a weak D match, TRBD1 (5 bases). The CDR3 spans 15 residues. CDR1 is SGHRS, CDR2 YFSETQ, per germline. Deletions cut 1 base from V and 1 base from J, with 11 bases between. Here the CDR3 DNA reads TGCGCCAGCAGCTTGTCGGTCAGGGCGAACACTGAAGCTTTCTTT. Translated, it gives CASSLSVRANTEAFF.

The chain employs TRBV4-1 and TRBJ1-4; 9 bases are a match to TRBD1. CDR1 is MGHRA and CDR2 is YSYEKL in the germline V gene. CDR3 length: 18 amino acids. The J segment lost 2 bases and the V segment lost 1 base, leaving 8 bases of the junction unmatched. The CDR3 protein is CASSQGQGGAATNEKLFF. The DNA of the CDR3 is TGCGCCAGCAGCCAAGGACAGGGGGGCGCAGCTACTAATGAAAAACTGTTTTTT.

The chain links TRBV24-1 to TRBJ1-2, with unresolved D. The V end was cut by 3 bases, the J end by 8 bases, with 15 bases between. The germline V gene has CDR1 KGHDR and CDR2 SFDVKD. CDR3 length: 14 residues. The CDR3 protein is CATSDPGSLGGYTF. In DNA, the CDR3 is TGTGCCACCAGTGATCCGGGTTCTCTAGGCGGCTACACCTTC.

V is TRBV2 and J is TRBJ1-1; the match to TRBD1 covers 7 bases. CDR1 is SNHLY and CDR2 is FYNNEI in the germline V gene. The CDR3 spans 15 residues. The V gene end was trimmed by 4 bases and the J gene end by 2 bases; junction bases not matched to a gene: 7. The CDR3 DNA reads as TGTGCCAGCAGTGGTACCGGGACAGTAAACACTGAAGCTTTCTTT. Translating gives CASSGTGTVNTEAFF. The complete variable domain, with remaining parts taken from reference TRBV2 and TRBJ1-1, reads EPEVTQTPSHQVTQMGQEVILRCVPISNHLYFYWYRQILGQKVEFLVSFYNNEISEKSEIFDDQFSVERPDGSNFTLKIRSTKLEDSAMYFCASSGTGTVNTEAFFGQGTRLTVV.

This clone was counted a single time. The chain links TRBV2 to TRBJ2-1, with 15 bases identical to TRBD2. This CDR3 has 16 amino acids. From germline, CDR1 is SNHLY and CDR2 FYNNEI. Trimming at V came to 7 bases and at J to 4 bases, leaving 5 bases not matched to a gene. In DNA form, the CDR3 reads TGTGCCAGCATCGGGACTAGCGGGGGGCAGTACAATGAGCAGTTCTTC. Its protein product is CASIGTSGGQYNEQFF.

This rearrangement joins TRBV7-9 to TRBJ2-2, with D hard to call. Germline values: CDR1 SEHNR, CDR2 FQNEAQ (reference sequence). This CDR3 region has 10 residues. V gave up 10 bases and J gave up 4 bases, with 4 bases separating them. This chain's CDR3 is CAILTGELFF. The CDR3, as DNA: TGTGCCATACTCACCGGGGAGCTGTTTTTT.

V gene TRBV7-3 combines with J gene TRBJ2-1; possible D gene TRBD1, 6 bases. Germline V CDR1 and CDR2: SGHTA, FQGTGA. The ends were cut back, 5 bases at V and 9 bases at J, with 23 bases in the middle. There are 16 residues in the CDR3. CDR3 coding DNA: TGTGCCAGCAGCGGCGGTTCTTTTGACCCCAGGGGTGAGCAGTTCTTC. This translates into CASSGGSFDPRGEQFF.

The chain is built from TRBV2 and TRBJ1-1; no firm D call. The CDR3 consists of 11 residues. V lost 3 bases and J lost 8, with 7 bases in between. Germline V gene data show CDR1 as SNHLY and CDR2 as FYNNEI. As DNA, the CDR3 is TGTGCCAGCAGTGATATGTTGGAAGCTTTCTTT. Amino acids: CASSDMLEAFF.

CDR3 in DNA: TGTGCCAGCAGCTTCATACAGGGGGTCGGGAACACTGAAGCTTTCTTT. It yields the protein CASSFIQGVGNTEAFF. The chain joins TRBV7-9 to TRBJ1-1; TRBD1 aligns across 8 bases. The CDR3 runs to 16 residues. The V gene's germline CDR1 is SEHNR and CDR2 FQNEAQ (reference sequence). Losses at the gene ends were 3 bases for V and 1 base for J; bases not matched to a gene: 7.

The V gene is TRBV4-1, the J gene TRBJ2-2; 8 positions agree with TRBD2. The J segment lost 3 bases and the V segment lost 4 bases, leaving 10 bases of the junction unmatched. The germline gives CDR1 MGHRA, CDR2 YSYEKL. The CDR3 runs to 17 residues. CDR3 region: CASSPAPGGSYTGELFF. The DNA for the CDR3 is TGCGCCAGCAGCCCAGCCCCGGGGGGGAGTTACACCGGGGAGCTGTTTTTT.

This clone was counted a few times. This chain's CDR3 is CASSPGQNPYYDGYTF. The CDR3 nucleotides are TGTGCCAGCAGCCCCGGACAAAACCCCTACTACGATGGCTACACCTTC. The V call is TRBV7-3, the J call TRBJ1-2; D is possibly TRBD1 (5 bases). V shed 5 bases and J shed 6 bases, with 22 bases lying between them. CDR1 and CDR2 (germline): SGHTA, FQGTGA. This CDR3 contains 16 residues.

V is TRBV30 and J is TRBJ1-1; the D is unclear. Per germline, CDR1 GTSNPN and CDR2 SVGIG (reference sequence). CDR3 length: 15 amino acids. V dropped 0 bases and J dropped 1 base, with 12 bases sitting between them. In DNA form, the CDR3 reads TGTGCCTGGAGTGTAGGCGCAGGCAGGAACACTGAAGCTTTCTTT. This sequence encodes CAWSVGAGRNTEAFF.

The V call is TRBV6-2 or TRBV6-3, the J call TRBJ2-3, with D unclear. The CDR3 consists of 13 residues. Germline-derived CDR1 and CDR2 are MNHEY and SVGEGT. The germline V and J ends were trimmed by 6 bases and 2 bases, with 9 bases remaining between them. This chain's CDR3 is CASSWLFTDTQYF. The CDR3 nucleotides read TGTGCCAGCAGCTGGCTTTTCACAGATACGCAGTATTTT.

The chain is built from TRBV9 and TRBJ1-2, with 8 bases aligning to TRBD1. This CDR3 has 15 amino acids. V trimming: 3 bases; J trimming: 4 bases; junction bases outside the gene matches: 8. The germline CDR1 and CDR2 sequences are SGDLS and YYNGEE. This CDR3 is CASSAQGQAIYGYTF. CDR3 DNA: TGTGCCAGCAGCGCCCAGGGACAGGCGATCTATGGCTACACCTTC.

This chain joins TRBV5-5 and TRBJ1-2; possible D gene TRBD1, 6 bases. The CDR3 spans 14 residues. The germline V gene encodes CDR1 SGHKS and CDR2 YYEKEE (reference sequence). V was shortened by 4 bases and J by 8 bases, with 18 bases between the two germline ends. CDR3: CASSLWTAGEGYTF. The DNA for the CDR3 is TGTGCCAGCAGCCTGTGGACAGCCGGGGAGGGCTACACCTTC. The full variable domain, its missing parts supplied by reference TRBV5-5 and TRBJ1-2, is DAGVTQSPTHLIKTRGQQVTLRCSPISGHKSVSWYQQVLGQGPQFIFQYYEKEERGRGNFPDRFSARQFPNYSSELNVNALLLGDSALYLCASSLWTAGEGYTFGSGTRLTVV.

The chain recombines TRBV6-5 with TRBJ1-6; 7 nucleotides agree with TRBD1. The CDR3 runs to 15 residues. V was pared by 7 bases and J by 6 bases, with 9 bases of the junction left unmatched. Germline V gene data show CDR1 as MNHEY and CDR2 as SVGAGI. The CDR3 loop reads CASKQQGIINSPLHF. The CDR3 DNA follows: TGTGCCAGCAAACAACAGGGGATTATTAATTCACCCCTCCACTTT.

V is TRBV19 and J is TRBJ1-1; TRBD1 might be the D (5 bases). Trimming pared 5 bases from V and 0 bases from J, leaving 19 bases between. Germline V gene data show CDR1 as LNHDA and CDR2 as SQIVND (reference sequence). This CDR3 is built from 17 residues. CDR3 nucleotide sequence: TGTGCCAGTAGTCGGGAGCAGTACAGGAATCTGAACACTGAAGCTTTCTTT. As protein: CASSREQYRNLNTEAFF.

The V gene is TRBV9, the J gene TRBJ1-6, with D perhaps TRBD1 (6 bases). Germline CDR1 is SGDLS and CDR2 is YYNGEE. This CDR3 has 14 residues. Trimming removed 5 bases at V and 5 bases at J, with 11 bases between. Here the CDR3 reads CASSYRVNNSPLHF. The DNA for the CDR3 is TGTGCCAGCAGTTACAGGGTCAATAATTCACCCCTCCACTTT.

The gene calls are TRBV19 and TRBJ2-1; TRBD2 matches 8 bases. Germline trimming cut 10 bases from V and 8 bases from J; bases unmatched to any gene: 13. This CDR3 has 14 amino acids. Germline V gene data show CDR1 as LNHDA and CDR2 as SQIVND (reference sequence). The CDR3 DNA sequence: TGTGCCACCTCCATAACGGGAGGGGTGCATGAGCAGTTCTTC. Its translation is CATSITGGVHEQFF.

The chain's CDR3 is CASSQGEGSGDQPQHF. CDR3 coding DNA: TGCGCCAGCAGCCAAGGGGAAGGGTCGGGGGATCAGCCCCAGCATTTT. The chain has TRBV4-1 and TRBJ1-5; D perhaps matches TRBD1 (5 bases). V was trimmed by 1 base and J by 5 bases, leaving 15 bases between them. Per germline, CDR1 MGHRA and CDR2 YSYEKL. The CDR3 has 16 residues.